Listed below are T cell receptor beta chains from one sample, sequenced in a study of blood T cell repertoires in COVID-19. This table comes from immunoSEQ multiplex PCR, and its TCRdb copy is limited to in-frame clones, with some not included. The sample lists some 390,000 clones, about nine tenths occurring once. Source material: peripheral blood. The receptors shown here come from a woman aged 40 to 55 with COVID-19, enrolled during active disease. The CDR3 runs from the conserved cysteine through the conserved F or W. Fields, in order: J gene, clone size, V gene, D gene, CDR3 protein, CDR3 DNA. A D gene is named only where the DNA matches it firmly. Size tells how often a clone was seen (once, few, many) or the class of an expanded clone, and some rows leave it out.

J: TRBJ2-1
size: once
V: TRBV3-1/TRBV3-2
D: TRBD2
CDR3: CASSQGTSAIRNEQFF
DNA: TGTGCCAGCAGCCAAGGGACTAGCGCCATTAGGAATGAGCAGTTCTTC

J: TRBJ1-5
size: many
V: TRBV29-1
D: -
CDR3: CSVELGGNQPQHF
DNA: TGCAGCGTTGAACTCGGGGGCAATCAGCCCCAGCATTTT

J: TRBJ1-1
size: -
V: TRBV4-1
D: TRBD1
CDR3: CASSPQGLMNTEAFF
DNA: TGCGCCAGCAGCCCACAGGGGTTGATGAACACTGAAGCTTTCTTT

J: TRBJ2-7
size: once
V: TRBV5-1
D: TRBD1
CDR3: CASRTGDPYEQYF
DNA: TGCGCCAGCAGAACAGGGGATCCCTACGAGCAGTACTTC

J: TRBJ2-1
size: -
V: TRBV4-3
D: TRBD2
CDR3: CASSHLPPQGLAPPEQFF
DNA: TGCGCCAGCAGCCACCTCCCACCCCAGGGACTAGCGCCGCCTGAGCAGTTCTTC

J: TRBJ1-5
size: -
V: TRBV19
D: -
CDR3: CASSINRENQPQHF
DNA: TGTGCCAGTAGTATTAACAGGGAGAATCAGCCCCAGCATTTT

J: TRBJ1-4
size: -
V: TRBV9
D: TRBD1
CDR3: CASSSGQATNEKLFF
DNA: TGTGCCAGCAGCAGTGGACAGGCAACTAATGAAAAACTGTTTTTT

J: TRBJ1-2
size: -
V: TRBV28
D: -
CDR3: CASSLVEAVGGYTF
DNA: TGTGCCAGCAGTTTGGTGGAGGCGGTGGGGGGCTACACCTTC

J: TRBJ2-2
size: -
V: TRBV11-2
D: TRBD1
CDR3: CASSAGWGSGTANTGELFF
DNA: TGTGCCAGCAGCGCAGGATGGGGTTCCGGGACAGCGAACACCGGGGAGCTGTTTTTT

J: TRBJ1-2
size: -
V: TRBV3-1/TRBV3-2
D: TRBD1
CDR3: CASRQQGAGYGYTF
DNA: TGTGCCAGCAGGCAACAGGGGGCCGGGTATGGCTACACCTTC

J: TRBJ1-2
size: -
V: TRBV28
D: -
CDR3: CASSLIGVSGGYTF
DNA: TGTGCCAGCAGTTTAATCGGGGTGTCGGGAGGCTACACCTTC

J: TRBJ1-1
size: -
V: TRBV20-1
D: -
CDR3: CSASAGTLEAFF
DNA: TGCAGTGCTAGTGCCGGGACATTGGAAGCTTTCTTT

J: TRBJ2-7
size: -
V: TRBV27
D: -
CDR3: CASSFSGTGTYEQYF
DNA: TGTGCCAGCAGTTTTTCCGGGACTGGTACCTACGAGCAGTACTTC

J: TRBJ2-5
size: -
V: TRBV7-2
D: -
CDR3: CASSYPPYRDKKETQYF
DNA: TGTGCCAGCAGCTACCCCCCATACCGGGACAAAAAAGAGACCCAGTACTTC

J: TRBJ1-2
size: -
V: TRBV5-1
D: -
CDR3: CASSLAGDVEGYTF
DNA: TGCGCCAGCAGCTTGGCCGGGGATGTGGAGGGCTACACCTTC

J: TRBJ1-2
size: -
V: TRBV7-9
D: TRBD1
CDR3: CASSPRDSYGYTF
DNA: TGTGCCAGCAGCCCAAGGGACAGCTATGGCTACACCTTC